Each of the 8 T cell receptor beta chains below was sequenced from the same sample in a study of early T cells in non-severe SARS-CoV-2 infection. Each CDR3 protein is one row after TCRdb ran MiXCR on the 5' RACE reads. Among around 47,000 distinct CDR3 sequences, around a tenth were seen once, and the ten largest hold around a fifth. Specimen: whole blood. These receptors originate from an adult who was a healthcare worker with PCR-confirmed SARS-CoV-2 infection or an uninfected control (not recorded which).

At least ten counts were recorded for this clonotype. This sequence joins TRBV5-1 and TRBJ2-2, with TRBD1 as a possible D gene (6 bases). This CDR3 comprises 14 residues. The V end was cut by 4 bases, the J end by 8 bases, with 15 bases between. In germline, CDR1 is SGHRS, CDR2 YFSETQ. The DNA of the CDR3 is TGCGCCAGCAGCAGCCAACAGGGTATAGGGGAGCTGTTTTTT. It translates to CASSSQQGIGELFF.

The V and J genes are TRBV27 and TRBJ1-6, with a tentative D call TRBD1 (5 bases). The germline V gene encodes CDR1 MNHEY and CDR2 SMNVEV (reference sequence). V was cut by 6 bases and J by 2 bases, with 11 bases left in between. This CDR3 has 15 residues. The CDR3 DNA is TGTGCCAGCAGCCCGGAGGGGACCTATAATTCACCCCTCCACTTT. Residues: CASSPEGTYNSPLHF.

This clonotype was recorded at least ten times. The J gene is TRBJ2-2, the V gene TRBV6-5, with TRBD2 matching over 13 bases. Germline loops: CDR1 MNHEY, CDR2 SVGAGI. This CDR3 is 17 amino acids long. Trimming removed 5 bases from V and 6 bases from J; junction bases left unmatched: 9. The CDR3 coding sequence is TGTGCCAGCAGTCCTCCCCCCGGACTAGCGGGAGCCGGGGAGCTGTTTTTT. Its protein product is CASSPPPGLAGAGELFF.

This clonotype was found many times. The V and J genes are TRBV4-1 and TRBJ2-1, with 16 bases lining up with TRBD2. V trimming: 4 bases; J trimming: 12 bases; junction bases outside the gene matches: 15. Germline V gene data show CDR1 as MGHRA and CDR2 as YSYEKL. The CDR3 sequence is 18 residues long. The CDR3 protein is CASSLGLAGGPVRQAQFF. The CDR3 DNA is TGCGCCAGCAGCCTGGGACTAGCGGGAGGGCCGGTTCGACAGGCGCAGTTCTTC.

Only a few counts were recorded for this clonotype. The CDR3 DNA follows: TGTGCCATTGCGGACGTCGCGAACACCGGGGAGCTGTTTTTT. Its protein is CAIADVANTGELFF. The J gene is TRBJ2-2, the V gene TRBV28; D gene uncertain. CDR1 and CDR2 (germline): MDHEN, SYDVKM. V was shortened by 10 bases and J by 0 bases, with 12 bases between the two germline ends. The CDR3 is 14 amino acids.

The J gene is TRBJ1-3, the V gene TRBV7-2; D remains unclear. The CDR3 runs to 15 residues. Germline V gene data show CDR1 as SGHTA and CDR2 as FQGNSA. Trimming took 3 bases from V and 0 from J, leaving 9 bases between them. CDR3 sequence reads: CASSLAQYSGNTIYF. DNA of the CDR3: TGTGCCAGCAGCTTGGCACAGTACTCTGGAAACACCATATATTTT.

The V gene is TRBV27, the J gene TRBJ2-5; tentative D call: TRBD1 (5 bases). The CDR3 covers 17 residues. The ends were cut back, 4 bases at V and 0 bases at J, with 18 bases in the middle. The germline gives CDR1 MNHEY, CDR2 SMNVEV (reference sequence). The CDR3 bases are TGTGCCAGCAGTTCTGGGGCTCGACAGATGTACCAAGAGACCCAGTACTTC. Residues: CASSSGARQMYQETQYF.

This clonotype came up many times. The chain has TRBV20-1 and TRBJ2-1, with 10 bases lining up with TRBD2. The CDR3 is 15 amino acids. The V gene end was trimmed by 1 base and the J gene end by 6 bases; junction bases not matched to a gene: 6. Germline CDR1 and CDR2: DFQATT and SNEGSKA (reference sequence). The CDR3 sequence is CSARGTSGLSNEQFF. In DNA, the CDR3 is TGCAGTGCTAGAGGGACTAGCGGACTTTCCAATGAGCAGTTCTTC.